The next 9 T cell receptor beta chains were all read from a single sample in a study of blood T cells in healthy people across ages. A J-beta primer mix and a sample-barcoded 5' primer were used in a second PCR of about 6 to 12 cycles. One entry per CDR3 protein, called by TCRdb with MiXCR from the 5' RACE reads. The sample consists of approximately 400,000 distinct CDR3 sequences, roughly half of them appearing once. The specimen sequenced was blood. The receptors shown here come from a man in his fifties or sixties in good health.

The J gene is TRBJ2-5, the V gene TRBV6-5; D is undetermined. Trimming cost V 6 bases and J 1 base, with 12 bases left between them. Germline V gene lookup returns CDR1 MNHEY and CDR2 SVGAGI. The CDR3 has 14 residues. The CDR3: CASRYGPSQETQYF. In nucleotides, the CDR3 is TGTGCCAGCAGATACGGGCCGAGCCAAGAGACCCAGTACTTC.

The chain joins TRBV7-2 to TRBJ2-7; the match to TRBD1 covers 7 bases. The CDR3 runs 14 residues. Germline V gene data show CDR1 as SGHTA and CDR2 as FQGNSA. V shed 6 bases, J shed 6 bases, and the junction held 11 bases outside the gene matches. The CDR3 reads CASSLQGRRVEQYF. Written as DNA, the CDR3 is TGTGCCAGCAGTCTACAGGGGCGCAGGGTCGAGCAGTACTTC.

The DNA of the CDR3 is TGTGCCAGCATCTTGGGGTGGGACAGTGAGTACTTC. This codes for CASILGWDSEYF. The chain couples TRBV7-9 to TRBJ2-7, with TRBD1 matching over 7 bases. Trimming took 7 bases from V and 11 from J; bases not matched to a gene: 11. CDR1 is SEHNR, CDR2 FQNEAQ, per germline (reference sequence). The CDR3 has 12 residues.

This clonotype turned up a few times. This chain joins TRBV20-1 and TRBJ2-5; no clear D. Per germline, CDR1 DFQATT and CDR2 SNEGSKA (reference sequence). The CDR3 is 14 amino acids. V dropped 1 base and J dropped 5 bases, with 14 bases sitting between them. The CDR3 loop reads CSARGEGLRETQYF. The CDR3 DNA reads as TGCAGTGCTAGAGGGGAAGGGTTAAGGGAGACCCAGTACTTC.

The chain recombines TRBV11-1 with TRBJ2-1; 8 bases align to TRBD2. The CDR3 totals 15 residues. Germline-derived CDR1 and CDR2 are SGHAT and FQDESV (reference sequence). Trimming removed 1 base from V and 9 bases from J; junction bases left unmatched: 8. The CDR3 DNA follows: TGTGCCAGCAGCTTAGGGCTTCCCGGGGGGGGTGAGCAGTTCTTC. The encoded protein is CASSLGLPGGGEQFF.

This clonotype was recorded a few times. The genes are TRBV27 and TRBJ2-2; 8 bases map to TRBD1. With 6 bases clipped from V and 5 bases from J, the junction kept 11 bases outside the gene matches. CDR3 size: 16 residues. Germline CDR1 MNHEY, CDR2 SMNVEV (reference sequence). The CDR3 DNA sequence: TGTGCCAGCAGCCGGGACAGGCAGACAGGGACCGGGGAGCTGTTTTTT. Translated, it gives CASSRDRQTGTGELFF.

The chain links TRBV5-1 to TRBJ2-4; TRBD1 is a possible D gene (6 bases). The J call may be incorrect, as the DNA end agrees better with TRBJ2-7. The CDR3 spans 14 residues. Germline lookup yields CDR1 SGHRS and CDR2 YFSETQ. The CDR3 DNA follows: TGCGCCAGCAGCTTGGAACAGGGATCCTACGAGCAGTACTTC. This translates into CASSLEQGSYEQYF.

In this sample, this clonotype turned up a few times. The J gene is TRBJ2-5, the V gene TRBV7-2, with D perhaps assigned TRBD1 or TRBD2 (5 bases each). CDR3 length: 13 residues. The germline V gene has CDR1 SGHTA and CDR2 FQGNSA. With 5 bases removed from V and 2 bases from J, the gap between germline ends came to 9 bases. The CDR3 spells CASSRDQQETQYF. The CDR3 bases are TGTGCCAGCAGCCGGGACCAACAAGAGACCCAGTACTTC.

V usage is TRBV20-1 and J usage is TRBJ2-7; D is perhaps TRBD2 (6 bases). The V end lost 3 bases, the J end lost 1 base, and 13 bases lay between the germline ends. Germline CDR1 DFQATT, CDR2 SNEGSKA (reference sequence). This CDR3 is 14 amino acids long. Here the CDR3 reads CSASRARGSYEQYF. The CDR3 nucleotides read TGCAGTGCTAGTAGAGCGCGGGGATCCTACGAGCAGTACTTC.